This T cell receptor beta chain comes out of a study of T-cell reconstitution after alpha-beta-depleted transplantation in children. Study outcomes and limitations: T-cell numbers and diversity, one year after transplant, stemmed largely from T cells that were newly produced. TCRbeta diversity was high at day 60 in some patients (a result of surviving recipient T cells and thymic progenitors). Several hundred rapidly expanded clones from non-depleted graft cells reportedly supplied alpha-beta T cells about two months post-transplant.

V lost 5 bases and J lost 7, with 7 bases in between. CDR3 length: 11 residues. The germline V gene has CDR1 KGHDR and CDR2 SFDVKD. Unique molecular identifiers were incorporated into the prepared TCRbeta library. TCRdb re-analysed the PCR reads in MiXCR, keeping a single row per CDR3 protein. Of about 300,000 distinct CDR3 sequences in the sample, roughly 7.8% were seen once. This clonotype has a count of ten or more. As yet, its antigen is unknown. The receptor's source is a female patient under 10 years old who had a stem cell transplant for Fanconi anemia, so the T cells may come from the graft donor. The chain uses TRBV24-1 and TRBJ1-2; possible D gene TRBD1, 5 bases. This sample comprised peripheral blood, obtained 360 days after TCRalphabeta/CD19-depleted stem cell transplant. The CDR3 DNA is TGTGCCACCAGTGGTAGGGGTGGCTACACCTTC. Encoded protein: CATSGRGGYTF.